The present TCR beta chain was sequenced within a study of cytomegalovirus exposure and HLA in healthy donors. With 60 Vbeta and 13 Jbeta primers, the PCR was carried out. Assay: immunoSEQ multiplex PCR; the TCRdb copy retains only in-frame clones and omits some. Of around 140,000 clones listed, approximately 90% are singletons. The count of this clone is one. Germline lookup yields CDR1 MNHEY and CDR2 SVGAGI. The V gene end was trimmed by 8 bases and the J gene end by 2 bases; junction bases not matched to a gene: 12. The CDR3 covers 15 residues. This clonotype was obtained from a woman aged 30 to 39 in good health and CMV-seronegative. J is TRBJ2-7 and V is TRBV6-5; TRBD1 matches at 7 bases. Sequencing input: PBMCs. CDR3 in amino acids: CASPRLDRVAYEQYF. The CDR3 DNA sequence: TGTGCCAGCCCTCGCCTAGACAGGGTAGCCTACGAGCAGTACTTC.